This T cell receptor beta chain was profiled in a study of shared clonotypes between healthy human individuals. Measured with immunoSEQ multiplex PCR; TCRdb has only the in-frame clones, and not every one. The top ten clones hold about 0.057% of a sample with some 550,000 clones, roughly 97% of them seen once. As regards this clone: Its target is unknown.

Trimming removed 7 bases from V and 4 bases from J, with 16 bases in between. Germline-derived CDR1 and CDR2 are SQVTM and ANQGSEA. The CDR3 sequence is 13 residues long. The study, taken as a whole, reports: Compared with memory subsets, naive subsets generally had larger estimated richness.

This TCR came from a woman aged 25-40 years in good health. V and J are TRBV29-1 and TRBJ2-5, with D possibly TRBD1 on 6 matching bases. The material sequenced was naive CD4+ T cells sorted from blood. As to subset: CD45RA+ positively selected. This chain's CDR3 is CSGGRGTVETQYF. CDR3 DNA sequence: TGCAGCGGAGGCAGGGGAACGGTAGAGACCCAGTACTTC.